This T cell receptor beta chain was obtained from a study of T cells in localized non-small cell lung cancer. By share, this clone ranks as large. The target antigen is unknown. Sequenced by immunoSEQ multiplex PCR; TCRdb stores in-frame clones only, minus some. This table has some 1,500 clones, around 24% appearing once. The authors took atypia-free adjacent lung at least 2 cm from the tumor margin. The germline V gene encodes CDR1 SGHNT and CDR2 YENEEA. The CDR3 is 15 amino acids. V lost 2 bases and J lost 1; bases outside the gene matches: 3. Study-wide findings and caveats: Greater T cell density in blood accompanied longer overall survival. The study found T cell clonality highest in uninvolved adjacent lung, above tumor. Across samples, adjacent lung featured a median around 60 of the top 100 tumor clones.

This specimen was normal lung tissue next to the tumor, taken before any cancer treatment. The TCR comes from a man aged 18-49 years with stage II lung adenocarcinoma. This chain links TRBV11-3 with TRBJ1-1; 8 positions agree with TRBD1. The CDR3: CASSLSTGGNTEAFF. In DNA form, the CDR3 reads TGTGCCAGCAGCTTATCTACAGGGGGGAACACTGAAGCTTTCTTT.